These 13 T cell receptor beta chains were all obtained from the same sample, sequenced in a study of OX40 agonist ivuxolimab in advanced cancers. TCRdb keeps only in-frame clones here, not all; method: immunoSEQ multiplex PCR. There are 100,000 or so clones in the sample; approximately 94% occur only once, and 2% to 2.5% lies in the top ten. The source was CD4+ or CD8+ T cells sorted from blood, collected in a trial of the OX40 agonist ivuxolimab. All receptors come from an adult with an advanced solid tumor such as melanoma, head and neck, liver or kidney cancer.

The chain combines TRBV5-1 with TRBJ1-4; D call uncertain. The V and J ends lost 0 bases and 0 bases respectively, with 21 bases between them. Germline CDR1 is SGHRS and CDR2 is YFSETQ. The CDR3 is made up of 20 amino acids. CDR3 sequence reads: CASSLVLLGDLPSTNEKLFF. The CDR3 nucleotides are TGCGCCAGCAGCTTGGTCCTTCTCGGGGATTTACCTTCAACTAATGAAAAACTGTTTTTT.

This clone came up once. The chain employs TRBV4-3 and TRBJ2-2; 8 bases are a match to TRBD2. This CDR3 has 15 residues. In germline, CDR1 is LGHNA, CDR2 YSLEER. The V gene end was trimmed by 5 bases and the J gene end by 2 bases; junction bases not matched to a gene: 4. CDR3 in amino acids: CASSVSGRNTGELFF. The CDR3 nucleotides are TGCGCCAGCAGCGTGAGCGGGAGAAACACCGGGGAGCTGTTTTTT.

This clone was observed a handful of times. The chain is built from TRBV6-5 and TRBJ1-2; D call uncertain. CDR1 is MNHEY and CDR2 is SVGAGI in the germline V gene. The CDR3 is 13 amino acids. The V end was cut by 3 bases, the J end by 2 bases, with 7 bases between. CDR3 coding DNA: TGTGCCAGCAGTTATGTAGCCAACTATGGCTACACCTTC. It yields the protein CASSYVANYGYTF.

V and J are TRBV9 and TRBJ2-7; TRBD2 agrees at 7 bases. The CDR3 contains 15 residues. In germline, CDR1 is SGDLS, CDR2 YYNGEE. The trim removed 0 bases at V and 3 bases at J, leaving 6 bases unmatched. DNA of the CDR3: TGTGCCAGCAGCGTAGGCGCGGGGGAAGTCTACGAGCAGTACTTC. Encoded protein: CASSVGAGEVYEQYF.

V usage is TRBV15 and J usage is TRBJ2-5; possible D gene TRBD2, 5 bases. Germline V gene lookup returns CDR1 LNHNV and CDR2 YYDKDF (reference sequence). CDR3 length: 16 amino acids. V lost 0 bases and J lost 5, with 16 bases in between. The DNA of the CDR3 is TGTGCCACCAGCAGAGATCGCGCGGGTCTTGGGGAGACCCAGTACTTC. Translating gives CATSRDRAGLGETQYF.

The sample holds one count of this clone. The chain recombines TRBV28 with TRBJ2-1; 8 nucleotides match TRBD1. J gave up 7 bases and V 5 bases, and 10 bases lay outside the gene matches. Germline CDR1 is MDHEN and CDR2 is SYDVKM. The CDR3 is 15 amino acids. The CDR3 is CASSTDREGWNEQFF. CDR3 in DNA: TGTGCCAGCAGTACGGACAGGGAAGGATGGAATGAGCAGTTCTTC.

This clone showed up just once. This chain uses TRBV7-9 with TRBJ2-7; 7 positions agree with TRBD1. CDR3 length equals 15 residues. V gave up 5 bases and J gave up 0 bases; unmatched junction bases: 7. Per the germline V gene, CDR1 is SEHNR and CDR2 is FQNEAQ (reference sequence). The CDR3 sequence: CASSDHQGDSYEQYF. In DNA, the CDR3 is TGTGCCAGCAGCGACCACCAGGGGGACTCCTACGAGCAGTACTTC.

This chain's CDR3 is CATSTTEPRYEQYF. CDR3 bases: TGTGCCACCAGCACCACGGAACCCCGCTACGAGCAGTACTTC. The chain couples TRBV15 to TRBJ2-7, with D hard to call. Germline lookup yields CDR1 LNHNV and CDR2 YYDKDF (reference sequence). The CDR3 is made up of 14 amino acids. Trimming removed 4 bases from V and 3 bases from J, with 13 bases in between.

For this clone: Other DNA variants within this sample encode the same CDR3. This chain joins TRBV6-5 and TRBJ2-5; D is perhaps TRBD2 (5 bases). The CDR3 covers 13 residues. The V gene lost 5 bases and the J gene lost 1 base, with 8 bases spanning the gap. Germline lookup yields CDR1 MNHEY and CDR2 SVGAGI. The CDR3 DNA is TGTGCCAGCAGTCCGGGAAGCCAAGAGACCCAGTACTTC. It specifies CASSPGSQETQYF.

The V call is TRBV4-2, the J call TRBJ1-5; 8 bases agree with TRBD1. The CDR3 is 16 amino acids. Germline V lookup: CDR1 LGHNA, CDR2 YNFKEQ. The junction had 8 bases not matched to a gene; V was cut back by 0 bases and J by 7 bases. DNA of the CDR3: TGTGCCAGCAGCCAAGAGCCACAGGGGGGGGGCCAGCCCCAGCATTTT. This sequence encodes CASSQEPQGGGQPQHF.

The chain recombines TRBV5-4 with TRBJ2-7; D call uncertain. The germline V gene has CDR1 SGHNT and CDR2 YYREEE (reference sequence). The CDR3 contains 13 residues. Trimming cost V 4 bases and J 7 bases, with 15 bases left between them. CDR3 nucleotides: TGTGCCAGCAGCCCGGACCCCGGTCGGGAGCAGTACTTC. Amino acids: CASSPDPGREQYF.

J is TRBJ1-6 and V is TRBV6-1; D not resolved. The V end was cut by 5 bases, the J end by 0 bases, with 8 bases between. There are 15 residues in the CDR3. CDR1 and CDR2 (germline): MNHNS, SASEGT. Here the CDR3 reads CASSLGLSYNSPLHF. CDR3 DNA: TGTGCCAGCAGTTTAGGACTCTCCTATAATTCACCCCTCCACTTT.

V gene TRBV18 combines with J gene TRBJ2-1, with D uncertain. The germline V and J ends were trimmed by 3 bases and 7 bases, with 7 bases remaining between them. This CDR3 comprises 12 residues. In germline, CDR1 is KGHSH, CDR2 LQKENI. CDR3 DNA: TGTGCCAGCTCACCGTATGGGAATGAGCAGTTCTTC. As protein: CASSPYGNEQFF.